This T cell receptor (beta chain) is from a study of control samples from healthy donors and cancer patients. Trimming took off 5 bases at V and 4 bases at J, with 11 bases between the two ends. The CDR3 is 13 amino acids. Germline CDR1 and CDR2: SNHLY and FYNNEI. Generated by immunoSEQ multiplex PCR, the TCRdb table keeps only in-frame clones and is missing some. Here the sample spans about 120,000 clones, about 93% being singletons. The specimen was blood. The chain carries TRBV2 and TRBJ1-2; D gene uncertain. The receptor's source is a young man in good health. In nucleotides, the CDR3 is TGTGCCAGCAGTAGCCAGGCGACCTATGGCTACACCTTC. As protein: CASSSQATYGYTF. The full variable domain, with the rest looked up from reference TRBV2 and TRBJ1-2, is EPEVTQTPSHQVTQMGQEVILRCVPISNHLYFYWYRQILGQKVEFLVSFYNNEISEKSEIFDDQFSVERPDGSNFTLKIRSTKLEDSAMYFCASSSQATYGYTFGSGTRLTVV.